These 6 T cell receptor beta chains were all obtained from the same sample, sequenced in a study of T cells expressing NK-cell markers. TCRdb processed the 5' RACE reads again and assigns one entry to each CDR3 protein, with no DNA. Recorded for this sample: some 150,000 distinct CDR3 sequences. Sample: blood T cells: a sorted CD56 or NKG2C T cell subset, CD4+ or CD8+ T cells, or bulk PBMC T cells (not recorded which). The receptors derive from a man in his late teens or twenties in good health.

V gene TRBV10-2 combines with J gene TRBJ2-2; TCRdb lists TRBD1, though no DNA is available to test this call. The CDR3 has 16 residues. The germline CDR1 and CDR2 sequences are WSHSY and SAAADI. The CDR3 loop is CASIAEASRHTGELFF.

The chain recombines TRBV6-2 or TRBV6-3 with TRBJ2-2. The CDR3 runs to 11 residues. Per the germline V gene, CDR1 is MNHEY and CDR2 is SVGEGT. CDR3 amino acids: CASSGSGELFF.

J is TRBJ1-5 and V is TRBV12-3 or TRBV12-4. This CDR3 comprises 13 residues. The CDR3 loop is CASSLARVQPQHF.

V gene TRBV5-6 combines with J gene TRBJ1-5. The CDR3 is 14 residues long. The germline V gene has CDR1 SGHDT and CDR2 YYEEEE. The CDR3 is CASSFSRQNQPQHF.

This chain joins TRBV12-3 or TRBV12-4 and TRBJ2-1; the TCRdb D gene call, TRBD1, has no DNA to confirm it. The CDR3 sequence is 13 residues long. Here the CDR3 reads CASSPRSRGNMFF.

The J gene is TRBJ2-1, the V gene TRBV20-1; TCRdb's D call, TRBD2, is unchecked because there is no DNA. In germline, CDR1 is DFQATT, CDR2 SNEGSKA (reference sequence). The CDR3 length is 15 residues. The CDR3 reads CSARAYSGFYNEQFF.